These 6 T cell receptor beta chains came from one sample sequenced in a study of OX40 agonist ivuxolimab in advanced cancers. Some clones are missing from TCRdb's copy, which holds only in-frame ones; the method was immunoSEQ multiplex PCR. This table has 120,000 or so clones, approximately 89% appearing once. The sample here was CD4+ or CD8+ T cells sorted from blood, taken in a trial of the OX40 agonist ivuxolimab. These receptors all stem from an adult with an advanced solid tumor such as melanoma, head and neck, liver or kidney cancer.

The chain is built from TRBV30 and TRBJ1-6; D perhaps matches TRBD1 (6 bases). From germline, CDR1 is GTSNPN and CDR2 SVGIG (reference sequence). V dropped 8 bases and J dropped 5 bases, with 10 bases sitting between them. This CDR3 has 12 residues. CDR3 bases: TGTGCCCAAACAGGGAATAATTCACCCCTCCACTTT. Translating gives CAQTGNNSPLHF.

This chain connects TRBV9 to TRBJ2-3; no clear D. The length of the CDR3 is 14 residues. Between the trimmed V and J ends, which lost 4 bases and 5 bases, there was a span of 14 bases. Germline V CDR1 and CDR2: SGDLS, YYNGEE. The CDR3 region has the DNA TGTGCCAGCAGCTTAGATGGGCGAAGAGATACGCAGTATTTT. The encoded protein is CASSLDGRRDTQYF.

The chain employs TRBV19 and TRBJ1-3; 7 nucleotides align to TRBD1. There are 16 residues in the CDR3. Germline lookup yields CDR1 LNHDA and CDR2 SQIVND (reference sequence). With 8 bases clipped from V and 0 bases from J, the junction kept 10 bases outside the gene matches. The CDR3 coding sequence is TGTGCCAGTTCCCTCGACAGGGCTTACTCTGGAAACACCATATATTTT. It is translated as CASSLDRAYSGNTIYF.

The V call is TRBV30, the J call TRBJ1-5; 9 nucleotides align to TRBD1. This CDR3 is 16 amino acids long. Germline CDR1 reads GTSNPN; CDR2 reads SVGIG (reference sequence). Losses at the gene ends were 2 bases for V and 3 bases for J; bases not matched to a gene: 8. CDR3 coding DNA: TGTGCCTGGAGTCCTAGCGGGACAGGGTTCAATCAGCCCCAGCATTTT. Its protein product is CAWSPSGTGFNQPQHF.

The genes are TRBV18 and TRBJ1-2; D gene ambiguous. The CDR3 covers 14 residues. The ends were cut back, 1 base at V and 4 bases at J, with 10 bases in the middle. Germline CDR1 is KGHSH and CDR2 is LQKENI. This chain's CDR3 is CASSPQRVTYGYTF. The CDR3 DNA is TGTGCCAGCTCACCACAAAGGGTAACCTATGGCTACACCTTC.

The V call is TRBV28, the J call TRBJ2-7, with 10 bases fitting TRBD1. Germline CDR1 MDHEN, CDR2 SYDVKM. V lost 1 base and J lost 5; bases outside the gene matches: 5. This CDR3 has 15 residues. CDR3 protein: CASSLLGQGWDEQYF. In DNA form, the CDR3 reads TGTGCCAGCAGTTTATTGGGACAGGGGTGGGACGAGCAGTACTTC.